The 25 T cell receptor beta chains below were found in one sample sequenced in a study of blood T cell repertoires in COVID-19. Here immunoSEQ multiplex PCR was the method, and the copy in TCRdb shows in-frame clones only, minus some. The sample contains about 190,000 clones, roughly 81% of which appear only once. The sample comprised peripheral blood. These receptors all stem from a woman between 70 and 85 years old with active or convalescent COVID-19.

The J gene is TRBJ2-5, the V gene TRBV6-5; 8 bases match TRBD1. This CDR3 has 13 amino acids. Germline CDR1 MNHEY, CDR2 SVGAGI. Trimming at V came to 7 bases and at J to 4 bases, leaving 5 bases not matched to a gene. The CDR3 reads CASTRTGTETQYF. The CDR3 nucleotides are TGTGCCAGCACCAGGACAGGGACAGAGACCCAGTACTTC.

The chain employs TRBV28 and TRBJ2-1; tentatively, D is TRBD2 (5 bases). The CDR3 runs to 11 residues. Germline CDR1 is MDHEN and CDR2 is SYDVKM. V was cut by 6 bases and J by 12 bases, with 12 bases left in between. The CDR3 DNA sequence: TGTGCCAGCAGCTATATGAGCGGGCAGTTCTTC. Residues: CASSYMSGQFF.

This clone was found once. CDR3 region: CASSPWTAGANVLTF. The CDR3 DNA follows: TGTGCCAGCAGTCCTTGGACAGCAGGGGCCAACGTCCTGACTTTC. The chain joins TRBV6-1 to TRBJ2-6, with TRBD1 as a possible D gene (6 bases). The ends were cut back, 5 bases at V and 4 bases at J, with 12 bases in the middle. Per germline, CDR1 MNHNS and CDR2 SASEGT. The CDR3 is 15 residues long.

The rearrangement joins TRBV9 to TRBJ2-7; tentative D call: TRBD1 (5 bases). CDR1 SGDLS and CDR2 YYNGEE come from the germline V gene. The CDR3 is 14 amino acids. The V gene lost 0 bases and the J gene lost 6 bases, with 13 bases spanning the gap. In DNA form, the CDR3 reads TGTGCCAGCAGCGTAGGGTCAGGGATCGGCGAGCAGTACTTC. Its protein product is CASSVGSGIGEQYF.

This clone was seen only once. The V gene is TRBV6-5, the J gene TRBJ2-1; 9 positions agree with TRBD1. The V gene's germline CDR1 is MNHEY and CDR2 SVGAGI. The length of the CDR3 is 15 residues. The ends lost 4 bases at V and 8 bases at J; junction bases unmatched: 9. The CDR3 nucleotides are TGTGCCAGCAGTTCCCCGGACAGGGGAAAGGATGAGCAGTTCTTC. It translates to CASSSPDRGKDEQFF.

This chain connects TRBV13 to TRBJ1-2; tentative D call: TRBD1 (6 bases). The CDR3 has 17 amino acids. V lost 1 base, J lost 4 bases, and 19 bases lay in between. The germline V gene has CDR1 PRHDT and CDR2 FYEKMQ (reference sequence). CDR3 nucleotide sequence: TGTGCCAGCAGCTTAGTGAGCGAGACAGGCGTGGGCTATGGCTACACCTTC. This encodes CASSLVSETGVGYGYTF. The whole variable domain, remainder taken from reference TRBV13 and TRBJ1-2, is AAGVIQSPRHLIKEKRETATLKCYPIPRHDTVYWYQQGPGQDPQFLISFYEKMQSDKGSIPDRFSAQQFSDYHSELNMSSLELGDSALYFCASSLVSETGVGYGYTFGSGTRLTVV.

V usage is TRBV11-3 and J usage is TRBJ2-6; 14 bases align to TRBD2. The CDR3 spans 22 residues. Germline assignment: CDR1 SGHNT and CDR2 YENEEA. The trim removed 0 bases at V and 0 bases at J, leaving 10 bases unmatched. The CDR3: CASSLEGLAGGRGVSGANVLTF. The CDR3 region has the DNA TGTGCCAGCAGCTTAGAAGGACTAGCGGGAGGAAGAGGTGTCTCTGGGGCCAACGTCCTGACTTTC.

The chain employs TRBV19 and TRBJ1-3, with 9 bases identical to TRBD1. V lost 6 bases to trimming and J lost 4 bases; unmatched junction nucleotides: 10. CDR3 size: 16 residues. CDR1 and CDR2 (germline): LNHDA, SQIVND (reference sequence). The CDR3 region is CASSHRDRVSGNTIYF. For the CDR3, the DNA is TGTGCCAGTAGCCACCGGGACAGGGTCTCGGGAAACACCATATATTTT. Drawing the rest from reference TRBV19 and TRBJ1-3, the complete variable domain is DGGITQSPKYLFRKEGQNVTLSCEQNLNHDAMYWYRQDPGQGLRLIYYSQIVNDFQKGDIAEGYSVSREKKESFPLTVTSAQKNPTAFYLCASSHRDRVSGNTIYFGEGSWLTVV.

This sequence joins TRBV4-2 and TRBJ1-2; 9 nucleotides agree with TRBD1. The CDR3 has 16 residues. The junction had 7 bases not matched to a gene; V was cut back by 3 bases and J by 2 bases. Germline V gene lookup returns CDR1 LGHNA and CDR2 YNFKEQ. DNA for the CDR3: TGTGCCAGCAGCCAGAAGGGACAGGGAGGGAACTATGGCTACACCTTC. Protein: CASSQKGQGGNYGYTF.

The chain combines TRBV19 with TRBJ2-7, with D unresolved. The CDR3 sequence is 11 residues long. V lost 5 bases and J lost 5, with 7 bases in between. The V gene's germline CDR1 is LNHDA and CDR2 SQIVND (reference sequence). CDR3 sequence (DNA): TGTGCCAGTAGTGCAGGCGACGAGCAGTACTTC. It yields the protein CASSAGDEQYF.

The rearrangement uses TRBV2 and TRBJ1-2, with 7 bases lining up with TRBD1. The CDR3 is 15 residues long. J was trimmed by 6 bases and V by 6 bases; bases with no gene match: 13. The germline CDR1 and CDR2 sequences are SNHLY and FYNNEI. The CDR3: CASSSGGTARDGYTF. The CDR3 DNA reads TGTGCCAGCAGCTCAGGTGGGACAGCGCGGGATGGCTACACCTTC.

V gene TRBV18 combines with J gene TRBJ2-7; 9 nucleotides line up with TRBD1. This CDR3 spans 13 amino acids. Germline CDR1 reads KGHSH; CDR2 reads LQKENI. V lost 4 bases to trimming and J lost 2 bases; unmatched junction nucleotides: 0. The CDR3 sequence: CASSRTGAYEQYF. The CDR3 DNA sequence: TGTGCCAGCTCACGGACAGGGGCCTACGAGCAGTACTTC.

The V and J genes are TRBV5-1 and TRBJ2-1; 9 bases line up with TRBD2. Trimming removed 2 bases from V and 5 bases from J; junction bases left unmatched: 8. The length of the CDR3 is 16 residues. Germline values: CDR1 SGHRS, CDR2 YFSETQ. The CDR3, as DNA: TGCGCCAGCAGCTTAATTAGCGGGAGTTATAACAATGAGCAGTTCTTC. Translating it yields CASSLISGSYNNEQFF.

The rearrangement uses TRBV6-2 or TRBV6-3 and TRBJ2-7; D is possibly TRBD1 (6 bases). Germline V lookup: CDR1 MNHEY, CDR2 SVGEGT. This CDR3 contains 16 residues. V was shortened by 0 bases and J by 7 bases, with 19 bases between the two germline ends. The CDR3 DNA reads as TGTGCCAGCAGTTACTCGGCCAGGGGCGTCCGGGTTGAGCAGTACTTC. Its translation is CASSYSARGVRVEQYF.

The gene calls are TRBV7-2 and TRBJ2-4; weak D call: TRBD2 (5 bases). The germline CDR1 and CDR2 sequences are SGHTA and FQGNSA. Trimming cost V 5 bases and J 7 bases, with 18 bases left between them. CDR3 length: 15 amino acids. The CDR3 region has the DNA TGTGCCAGCAGCGCGGAGGTTGACCCCAGGAACATTCAGTACTTC. Translation: CASSAEVDPRNIQYF.

This chain uses TRBV7-9 with TRBJ2-7, with D possibly matching TRBD1 (6 bases). The germline CDR1 and CDR2 sequences are SEHNR and FQNEAQ (reference sequence). V was pared by 2 bases and J by 6 bases, with 14 bases between. The CDR3 loop spans 14 amino acids. Here the CDR3 reads CASSLRQAEGEQYF. For the CDR3, the DNA is TGTGCCAGCAGCTTAAGACAGGCCGAGGGCGAGCAGTACTTC.

The chain carries TRBV5-4 and TRBJ2-1; 11 bases are a match to TRBD2. Trimming took 4 bases from V and 3 from J; bases not matched to a gene: 6. This CDR3 has 16 residues. Germline assignment: CDR1 SGHNT and CDR2 YYREEE (reference sequence). The CDR3 sequence is CASSPGTSGNYNEQFF. The CDR3 coding sequence is TGTGCCAGCAGCCCCGGGACTAGCGGAAACTACAATGAGCAGTTCTTC.

Regarding this clone: The sample has other DNA sequences that encode this CDR3 too. The gene calls are TRBV10-2 and TRBJ2-1; D perhaps matches TRBD2 (6 bases). V gave up 3 bases and J gave up 4 bases, with 13 bases separating them. This CDR3 spans 15 amino acids. The germline V gene encodes CDR1 WSHSY and CDR2 SAAADI. CDR3 residues: CASSESLAAYNEQFF. The DNA of the CDR3 is TGCGCCAGCAGTGAATCTTTAGCGGCGTACAATGAGCAGTTCTTC.

This clone is labeled medium-sized. This chain uses TRBV6-5 with TRBJ2-1; D might be TRBD2 (7 bases). Germline V gene lookup returns CDR1 MNHEY and CDR2 SVGAGI. The germline V and J ends were trimmed by 4 bases and 9 bases, with 13 bases remaining between them. The CDR3 is made up of 13 amino acids. The chain's CDR3 is CASSLREGGEQFF. In DNA form, the CDR3 reads TGTGCCAGCAGTTTAAGGGAGGGGGGTGAGCAGTTCTTC.

The V gene is TRBV5-1, the J gene TRBJ2-5, with 7 bases fitting TRBD1. The CDR3 totals 14 residues. Per germline, CDR1 SGHRS and CDR2 YFSETQ. The J segment lost 5 bases and the V segment lost 4 bases, leaving 8 bases of the junction unmatched. The CDR3 loop is CASSRGQVGETQYF. The CDR3 region has the DNA TGCGCCAGCAGCCGCGGACAGGTCGGTGAGACCCAGTACTTC. Full variable domain (remainder filled in from reference TRBV5-1 and TRBJ2-5): KAGVTQTPRYLIKTRGQQVTLSCSPISGHRSVSWYQQTPGQGLQFLFEYFSETQRNKGNFPGRFSGRQFSNSRSEMNVSTLELGDSALYLCASSRGQVGETQYFGPGTRLLVL.

V gene TRBV19 combines with J gene TRBJ1-5, with D perhaps TRBD1 (6 bases). V was pared by 2 bases and J by 0 bases, with 11 bases between. The germline V gene has CDR1 LNHDA and CDR2 SQIVND (reference sequence). This CDR3 comprises 16 residues. The CDR3 here is CASSIQGSHSNQPQHF. As DNA, the CDR3 is TGTGCCAGTAGTATACAGGGGTCCCATAGCAATCAGCCCCAGCATTTT.

The J gene is TRBJ2-1, the V gene TRBV6-5, with 12 bases that match TRBD2. V lost 7 bases and J lost 9; bases outside the gene matches: 10. The CDR3 runs 15 residues. CDR1 MNHEY and CDR2 SVGAGI come from the germline V gene. The CDR3 sequence is CASKGASGRATEQFF. The CDR3 region has the DNA TGTGCCAGCAAGGGGGCTAGCGGGAGGGCCACTGAGCAGTTCTTC.

In its sample, this clone was seen a few times. The rearrangement uses TRBV19 and TRBJ2-1; 8 bases are shared with TRBD2. The CDR3 loop spans 19 amino acids. V was clipped by 6 bases and J by 4 bases; unmatched bases: 20. CDR1 and CDR2 from the germline V gene are LNHDA and SQIVND (reference sequence). The CDR3 reads CASRNVGSGRGGGYNEQFF. The CDR3 DNA reads as TGTGCCAGTAGGAACGTGGGGAGCGGGAGAGGTGGAGGATACAATGAGCAGTTCTTC.

Written as DNA, the CDR3 is TGTGCCAGTAGCCCCCTAGCGGGGCTCTACAATGAGCAGTTCTTC. It translates to CASSPLAGLYNEQFF. The chain employs TRBV19 and TRBJ2-1, with 9 bases fitting TRBD2. Per germline, CDR1 LNHDA and CDR2 SQIVND (reference sequence). With V trimmed by 6 bases and J by 3 bases, 6 bases remained unmatched. The CDR3 spans 15 residues.

The chain is built from TRBV10-3 and TRBJ2-3; TRBD2 matches 7 bases. CDR1 and CDR2 from the germline V gene are ENHRY and SYGVKD. CDR3 length: 14 amino acids. Unmatched junction bases numbered 3, after V lost 4 bases and J lost 2 bases. CDR3 DNA sequence: TGTGCCATCAGTGGGGGACTATTCACAGATACGCAGTATTTT. Its protein is CAISGGLFTDTQYF.